This is a list of T cell receptor beta chains from one sample in a study of control samples from healthy donors and cancer patients. Assay used: immunoSEQ multiplex PCR; TCRdb lists only in-frame clones, some missing. The data show 84,000 or so clones, 90% to 95% seen once. Sequencing was done on a sample of blood. The receptor set was obtained from a man aged 50-60 years in good health. Both conserved end residues are trimmed from each CDR3. Clone size is shown for a subset of rows, as once, few, many or a class of expanded clone.

TRBV11-1,.,TRBJ1-2,ASSFGGYTEGYT
TRBV12-3/TRBV12-4,.,TRBJ1-6,ASRQIYNSPLH
TRBV11-1,.,TRBJ2-2,ASSPPGAQVGELF
TRBV18,.,TRBJ2-2,ASSPRGIANTGELF
TRBV6-2/TRBV6-3,.,TRBJ1-5,ASSYNSNQPQH
TRBV4-3,.,TRBJ2-3,ASSQDRSGGTDTQY
TRBV11-2,.,TRBJ2-2,ASSPEGRIGGELF
TRBV5-1,.,TRBJ2-2,ASSLELAPTGELF
TRBV2,once,TRBJ1-2,ASSSPLGGYT
TRBV6-1,once,TRBJ1-5,ASSDRVNQPQH
TRBV2,.,TRBJ1-6,ASKGQGHSPLH
TRBV21-1,.,TRBJ1-1,ASSRQSGTGNVSEAF
TRBV30,once,TRBJ1-6,AWSPGSRTNSPLH
TRBV4-3,.,TRBJ2-1,ASSQARKGGHTYNEQF
TRBV5-1,.,TRBJ2-1,ASSFALSYNEQF
TRBV19,.,TRBJ1-2,ASTQGATGYT
TRBV6-5,.,TRBJ1-1,ASIQGRGNTEAF
TRBV7-2,.,TRBJ1-1,ASRPPGQLNTEAF
TRBV6-5,.,TRBJ1-1,ASRSGVNTEAF
TRBV6-5,.,TRBJ2-7,ASGDLTYEQY
TRBV18,.,TRBJ1-2,ASSPGGNGYT
TRBV4-3,once,TRBJ1-4,ASSQENSLNEKLF
TRBV29-1,.,TRBJ2-7,SVAYGTGKSNEQY
TRBV6-2/TRBV6-3,.,TRBJ2-1,ASSLGLLAYGGF
TRBV7-8,.,TRBJ2-4,ASSLAVGGWAKNIQY
TRBV3-1/TRBV3-2,.,TRBJ2-3,ASSQGHRGTDTQY
TRBV5-8,.,TRBJ2-7,ASSVADRFLDEQY
TRBV11-2,.,TRBJ2-1,ASRSYGSGLTHYNEQF
TRBV5-4,.,TRBJ2-2,ASRRTGGLNTGELF
TRBV10-1,.,TRBJ1-1,ATSDLMNTEAF
TRBV6-2/TRBV6-3,.,TRBJ1-5,ASSQANQPQH
TRBV30,.,TRBJ1-1,AWNKTPGQGAKWGAF
TRBV24-1,once,TRBJ1-1,ATSEAVNTEAF
TRBV11-2,.,TRBJ1-1,ASSPEAYPGMGSEAF
TRBV7-2,.,TRBJ2-5,ASSANLGTQY
TRBV12-3/TRBV12-4,.,TRBJ2-2,ASSVTGPGELF
TRBV19,.,TRBJ1-1,ASSGQLNTEAF